These T cell receptor beta chains were read from a single sample in a study of T cell responses to AZD1222 COVID-19 vaccine. Data came from immunoSEQ multiplex PCR; TCRdb stores just in-frame clones and leaves some out. This sample has 45,000 to 70,000 clones, with 75% to 90% found just once. Specimen: peripheral blood, collected on day 0 of AZD1222 vaccination. These receptors were collected from an adult in good health. The CDR3 runs from the conserved cysteine through the conserved F or W. Fields, in order: V gene, D gene, clone size, J gene, CDR3 DNA, CDR3 protein. D genes are given only for firm matches. Clone size is not always given. Where it is, it says once, few, many or a class for expanded clones.

V gene: TRBV6-6
D gene: -
clone size: -
J gene: TRBJ1-1
CDR3 DNA: TGTGCCAGCTATAGGACAGAGCGCACTGAAGCTTTCTTT
CDR3 protein: CASYRTERTEAFF

V gene: TRBV9
D gene: -
clone size: -
J gene: TRBJ1-4
CDR3 DNA: TGTGCCAGCAGCGTAGGTCAGAGGGATACAGGTGAAAAACTGTTTTTT
CDR3 protein: CASSVGQRDTGEKLFF

V gene: TRBV28
D gene: TRBD1
clone size: -
J gene: TRBJ2-4
CDR3 DNA: TGTGCCAGCAGTTTAAGAGTGGGACAGGGGGCGTTTGGTACCAAAAACATTCAGTACTTC
CDR3 protein: CASSLRVGQGAFGTKNIQYF

V gene: TRBV4-3
D gene: -
clone size: -
J gene: TRBJ1-4
CDR3 DNA: TGCGCCAGCAGCCATGAGACAGGCCTCGCCACTAATGAAAAACTGTTTTTT
CDR3 protein: CASSHETGLATNEKLFF

V gene: TRBV21-1
D gene: -
clone size: -
J gene: TRBJ2-7
CDR3 DNA: TGTGCCAGCAGCAAATTGGGGAGGAGATGCCACCACGAGCAGTACTTC
CDR3 protein: CASSKLGRRCHHEQYF

V gene: TRBV2
D gene: TRBD1
clone size: -
J gene: TRBJ1-6
CDR3 DNA: TGTGCCGGATCGGACAGGGTGCGATCACCCCTCCACTTT
CDR3 protein: CAGSDRVRSPLHF

V gene: TRBV2
D gene: -
clone size: once
J gene: TRBJ1-6
CDR3 DNA: TGTGCCAGCAGTGATGTGAGGGGAAGCTCCTATAATTCACCCCTCCACTTT
CDR3 protein: CASSDVRGSSYNSPLHF

V gene: TRBV11-2
D gene: -
clone size: -
J gene: TRBJ1-3
CDR3 DNA: TGTGCCAGCAGCTCCCTTACACGGGCTGGAAACACCATATATTTT
CDR3 protein: CASSSLTRAGNTIYF

V gene: TRBV15
D gene: -
clone size: -
J gene: TRBJ1-2
CDR3 DNA: TGTGCCACCAGCTCCGGGACTTCCTATGGCTACACCTTC
CDR3 protein: CATSSGTSYGYTF

V gene: TRBV28
D gene: -
clone size: -
J gene: TRBJ1-5
CDR3 DNA: TGTGCCAGCAATGGGGGAAGGCATCAGCCCCAGCATTTT
CDR3 protein: CASNGGRHQPQHF

V gene: TRBV19
D gene: -
clone size: -
J gene: TRBJ1-1
CDR3 DNA: TGTGCCAGTAGATCCTCTGCCCGACAGTGGAACACTGAAGCTTTCTTT
CDR3 protein: CASRSSARQWNTEAFF

V gene: TRBV5-4
D gene: -
clone size: few
J gene: TRBJ1-2
CDR3 DNA: TGTGCCAGCAGCTTGGCCGCAGGATCGAATGGCTACACCTTC
CDR3 protein: CASSLAAGSNGYTF

V gene: TRBV27
D gene: -
clone size: -
J gene: TRBJ1-2
CDR3 DNA: TGTGCCAGCAGCTCGTCCGTAGGTCAGGGCGTGAGCTACACCTTC
CDR3 protein: CASSSSVGQGVSYTF

V gene: TRBV28
D gene: -
clone size: -
J gene: TRBJ1-4
CDR3 DNA: TGTGCCAGCAGTCCTATAAGTGCAACTAATGAAAAACTGTTTTTT
CDR3 protein: CASSPISATNEKLFF

V gene: TRBV4-3
D gene: -
clone size: once
J gene: TRBJ2-1
CDR3 DNA: TGCGCCAGCAGCCAAGAAAACCTTCTCTACAATGAGCAGTTCTTC
CDR3 protein: CASSQENLLYNEQFF

V gene: TRBV5-6
D gene: -
clone size: -
J gene: TRBJ2-7
CDR3 DNA: TGTGCCAGCCGTAACGTGGGCTCCTACGAGCAGTACTTC
CDR3 protein: CASRNVGSYEQYF

V gene: TRBV4-3
D gene: -
clone size: -
J gene: TRBJ2-7
CDR3 DNA: TGCGCCAGCAGCCAAGACAGCTTCTACGAGCAGTACTTC
CDR3 protein: CASSQDSFYEQYF

V gene: TRBV7-9
D gene: -
clone size: -
J gene: TRBJ1-4
CDR3 DNA: TGTGCCAGCAGTTTAGGGGTCTATGAAAAACTGTTTTTT
CDR3 protein: CASSLGVYEKLFF

V gene: TRBV27
D gene: -
clone size: -
J gene: TRBJ1-6
CDR3 DNA: TGTGCCAGCAGTCCCCGAGGAGGGAAGAGGGATTCACCCCTCCACTTT
CDR3 protein: CASSPRGGKRDSPLHF

V gene: TRBV10-3
D gene: -
clone size: -
J gene: TRBJ1-2
CDR3 DNA: TGTGCCATCAGTGAACGTCAGGAAAACTATGGCTACACCTTC
CDR3 protein: CAISERQENYGYTF

V gene: TRBV18
D gene: -
clone size: once
J gene: TRBJ1-4
CDR3 DNA: TGTGCCAGCTCACAAGATAATGAAAAACTGTTTTTT
CDR3 protein: CASSQDNEKLFF

V gene: TRBV5-1
D gene: -
clone size: -
J gene: TRBJ2-7
CDR3 DNA: TGCGCCAGCCCCCTTCCCTCACAGAGCTCCTACGAGCAGTACTTC
CDR3 protein: CASPLPSQSSYEQYF

V gene: TRBV30
D gene: -
clone size: -
J gene: TRBJ1-1
CDR3 DNA: TGTGCCTGGAGTGACTATGTTGAAGCTTTCTTT
CDR3 protein: CAWSDYVEAFF

V gene: TRBV19
D gene: TRBD1
clone size: -
J gene: TRBJ1-2
CDR3 DNA: TGTGCCAGTGAAGACAGGGCTGGTAACTATGGCTACACCTTC
CDR3 protein: CASEDRAGNYGYTF

V gene: TRBV28
D gene: -
clone size: -
J gene: TRBJ2-7
CDR3 DNA: TGTGCCAGCAAAAATTCGAGGGGTGGCTACGAGCAGTACTTC
CDR3 protein: CASKNSRGGYEQYF